These T cell receptor beta chains were read from a single sample in a study of blood T cell repertoires in COVID-19. Sequencing used immunoSEQ multiplex PCR; TCRdb keeps in-frame clones, though not all of them. The sample consists of about 370,000 clones, around 87% of them appearing once. The sample taken for sequencing was PBMCs or T cells enriched from blood (not recorded which). These receptors came from a man aged 18 to 35 who had recovered from COVID-19. Both conserved end residues are trimmed from each CDR3.

ASSYAQGRAHSYNEQF	TRBJ2-1	TRBV6-2/TRBV6-3
AWSGGRTSGITYEQY	TRBJ2-7	TRBV30
ASSPPGTGRTGELF	TRBJ2-2	TRBV19
ASKGQGNSPLH	TRBJ1-6	TRBV2
ASIDPGGRHEQF	TRBJ2-1	TRBV19
ASSASTGNQPQH	TRBJ1-5	TRBV7-8
ASSLDPLFGGQPQH	TRBJ1-5	TRBV7-2
ASSGRSGTGGHGYT	TRBJ1-2	TRBV3-1/TRBV3-2
ASSKGLTSGRRYNEQF	TRBJ2-1	TRBV21-1
ASGRGTSGSYEQY	TRBJ2-7	TRBV12-5
ASSFELASGELF	TRBJ2-2	TRBV5-1
ASSLTGSLPYEQY	TRBJ2-7	TRBV11-2
ASSLLRDRDHGYT	TRBJ1-2	TRBV27
ASSKSSGELF	TRBJ2-2	TRBV19